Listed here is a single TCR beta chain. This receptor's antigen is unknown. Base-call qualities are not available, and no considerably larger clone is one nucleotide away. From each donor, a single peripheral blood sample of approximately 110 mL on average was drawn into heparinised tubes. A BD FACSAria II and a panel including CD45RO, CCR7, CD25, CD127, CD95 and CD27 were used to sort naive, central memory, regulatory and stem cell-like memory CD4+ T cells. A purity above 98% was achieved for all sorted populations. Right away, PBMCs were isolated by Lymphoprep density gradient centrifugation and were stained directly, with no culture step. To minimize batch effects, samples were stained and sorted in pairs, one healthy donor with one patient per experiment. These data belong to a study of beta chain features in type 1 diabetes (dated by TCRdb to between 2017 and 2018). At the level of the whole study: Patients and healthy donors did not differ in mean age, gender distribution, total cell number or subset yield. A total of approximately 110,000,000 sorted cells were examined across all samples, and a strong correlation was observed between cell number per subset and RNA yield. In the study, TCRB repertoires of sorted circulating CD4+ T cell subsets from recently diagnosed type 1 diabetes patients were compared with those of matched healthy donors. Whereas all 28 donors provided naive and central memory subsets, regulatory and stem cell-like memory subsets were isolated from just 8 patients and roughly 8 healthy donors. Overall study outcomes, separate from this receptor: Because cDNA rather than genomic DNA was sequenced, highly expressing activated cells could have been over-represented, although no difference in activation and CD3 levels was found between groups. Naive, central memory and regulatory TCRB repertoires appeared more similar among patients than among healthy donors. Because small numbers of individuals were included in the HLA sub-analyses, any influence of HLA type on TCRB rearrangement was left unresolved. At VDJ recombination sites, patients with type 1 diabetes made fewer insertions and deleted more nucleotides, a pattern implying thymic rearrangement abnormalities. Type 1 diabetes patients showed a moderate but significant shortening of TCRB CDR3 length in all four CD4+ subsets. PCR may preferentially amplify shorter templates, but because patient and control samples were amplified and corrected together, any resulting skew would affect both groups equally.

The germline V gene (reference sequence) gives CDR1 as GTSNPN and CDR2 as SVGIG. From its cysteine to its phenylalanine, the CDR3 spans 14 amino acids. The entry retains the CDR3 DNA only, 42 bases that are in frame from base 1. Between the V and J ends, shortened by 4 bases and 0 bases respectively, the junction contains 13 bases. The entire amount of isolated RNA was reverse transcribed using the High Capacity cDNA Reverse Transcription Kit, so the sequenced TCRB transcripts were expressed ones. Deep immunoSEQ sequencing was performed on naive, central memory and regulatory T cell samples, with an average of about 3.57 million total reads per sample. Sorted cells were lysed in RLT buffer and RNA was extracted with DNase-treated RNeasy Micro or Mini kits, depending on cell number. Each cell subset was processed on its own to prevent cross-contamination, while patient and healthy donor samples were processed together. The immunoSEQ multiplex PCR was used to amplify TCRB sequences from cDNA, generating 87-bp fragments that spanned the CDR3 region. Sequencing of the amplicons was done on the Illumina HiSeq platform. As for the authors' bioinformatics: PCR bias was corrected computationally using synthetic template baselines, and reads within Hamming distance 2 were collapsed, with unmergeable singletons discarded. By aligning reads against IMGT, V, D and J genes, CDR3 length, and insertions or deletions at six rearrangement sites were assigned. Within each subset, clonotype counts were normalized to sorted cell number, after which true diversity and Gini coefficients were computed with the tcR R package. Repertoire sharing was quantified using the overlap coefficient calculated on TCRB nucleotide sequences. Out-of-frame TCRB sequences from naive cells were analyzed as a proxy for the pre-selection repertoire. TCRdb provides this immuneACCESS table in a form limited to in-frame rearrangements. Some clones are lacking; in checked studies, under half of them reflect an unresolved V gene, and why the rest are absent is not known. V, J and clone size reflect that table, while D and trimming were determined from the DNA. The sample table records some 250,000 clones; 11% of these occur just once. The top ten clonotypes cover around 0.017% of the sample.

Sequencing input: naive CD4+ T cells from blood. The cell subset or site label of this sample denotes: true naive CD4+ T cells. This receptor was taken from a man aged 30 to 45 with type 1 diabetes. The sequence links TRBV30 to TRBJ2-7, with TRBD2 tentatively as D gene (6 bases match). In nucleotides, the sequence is TGTGCCTGGAACCTAGCGTCAAGCTCCTACGAGCAGTACTTC. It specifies CAWNLASSSYEQYF.